This T cell receptor beta chain is drawn from a study of cytomegalovirus exposure and HLA in healthy donors. The germline V gene has CDR1 SGHTA and CDR2 FQGNSA. The junction had 22 bases not matched to a gene; V was cut back by 4 bases and J by 5 bases. CDR3 size: 19 residues. PCR was performed using 60 Vbeta and 13 Jbeta primers. Sequencing was performed with immunoSEQ multiplex PCR; in TCRdb, only in-frame clones are kept and a portion is missing. The table includes around 76,000 clones, roughly 70% detected once. A remark on this clone: Its antigen remains unidentified.

Study-level points and caveats: TCR beta V- and J-gene trimming, according to a later analysis, was linked to a missense DCLRE1C variant.

Sequences were obtained from PBMCs. This TCR was sampled from a woman aged 45-60 years in good health and CMV-seropositive. The V and J genes are TRBV7-2 and TRBJ2-7; 8 nucleotides line up with TRBD2. CDR3 protein: CASSSPRLAGSHRLDEQYF. CDR3 nucleotide sequence: TGTGCCAGCAGCTCCCCGAGGTTAGCGGGGTCCCATCGGCTGGACGAGCAGTACTTC.